This T cell receptor beta chain was sequenced for a study of T cells in Graves' hyperthyroidism and ophthalmopathy (dated by TCRdb to 2018 to 2020). For the study in its entirety: Peripheral blood was sampled at the time of initial diagnosis, prior to any treatment. A discovery cohort of fewer than 110 patients, roughly 40 with Graves' ophthalmopathy and 55 to 65 with stable Graves' hyperthyroidism, was used to find distinguishing TCR V-J signatures. Whether ophthalmopathy could be predicted prospectively was tested in an independent validation cohort made up of 18 to 20 hyperthyroidism patients plus 17 patients who later progressed to ophthalmopathy. The 80 to 100 discovery patients were randomly divided into training and test sets at a 7:3 ratio. The study also compared thyroid tissue and blood T-cell repertoires from 5 to 7 Graves' hyperthyroidism patients. Following sampling, methimazole starting at 30 mg daily was given to hyperthyroidism patients, and high-dose intravenous methylprednisolone was given to ophthalmopathy patients. According to the paper, TCR Vbeta CDR3 sequencing was carried out on about 140 peripheral blood samples, which came from fewer than 50 ophthalmopathy, around 75 hyperthyroidism and roughly 17 progressor patients.

Hyperthyroidism patients were newly diagnosed, with disease duration under 2 months, and aged 18 to 65 years. The study excluded patients with uncontrolled infections, other autoimmune diseases, pregnancy or lactation. Diagnoses were based on clinical symptoms, serum thyroxine and TRAb, thyroid ultrasound and orbital computed tomography. For progressor patients, blood was drawn at the first diagnosis of hyperthyroidism, before any ophthalmopathy symptoms had appeared. PBMCs were isolated from 10 ml of fresh peripheral blood by Ficoll-Paque density gradient centrifugation. Progressor patients were initially diagnosed with Graves' hyperthyroidism and developed ophthalmopathy during follow-up. Trizol reagent was used to extract total RNA, and RNA quality was then checked on an Agilent 2100 Bioanalyzer. This clonotype has ten or more counts. Its target antigen remains unknown. The record has no base qualities; no much larger clone is one base away.

TCR beta CDR3 regions were amplified from RNA transcripts. The TCR CDR3 was subjected to a first round of RT-PCR using the HTBI primer set and the Qiagen OneStep RT-PCR kit. A second multiplex PCR round built the libraries, followed by size selection and purification. The libraries were sequenced on an Illumina HiSeq2000 using paired-end 100 bp reads. On the study's bioinformatics: SOAPnuke was used to process the raw data, removing reads that contained adapters or uncalled bases, had a mean Phred below 15, or lacked an exact match to the constant primer or identifier. COPE v1.2.5 was used to merge the high-quality paired reads, and each unique nucleotide sequence was defined as a clonotype. MiTCR v1.1 was used to align the clonotypes against IMGT TRBV, TRBD and TRBJ reference segments. Analysis was restricted to V-J combinations with a frequency above 0.0001, which covered roughly 99% of repertoires. A TCS score was defined as the ratio of F50 (clonal expansion) to E x V (chaos), with BLOSUM62-based TCRdist applied between CDR3 peptides within each V-J. Welch's t-statistics and random forest reduced roughly 530 V-J features to some 14, which were used in a naive Bayes classifier (R e1071). The public reads were reprocessed in TCRdb via fastp at Q25 and MiXCR, keeping in-frame beta chains. All rows with the same CDR3 protein become a single entry with the most common DNA and genes. TCRdb's processing, not the study's, gives the V and J calls here. The sample has 300,000 to 450,000 distinct CDR3 sequences on record, less than 15% of them singletons. The top ten hold around 21% of the sample.

Broader findings and caveats from the paper: In validation, the model predicted progression to ophthalmopathy with roughly 66% sensitivity and roughly 75% specificity, a median of approximately 6.7 months before onset. Most expanded thyroid clonotypes (frequency above 0.001) were also detected in blood, a finding suggesting that blood repertoires may reflect thyroid immune responses. A model built on a 13 V-J signature distinguished ophthalmopathy from stable hyperthyroidism, reaching around 87% sensitivity and about 81% specificity in cross-validation and 80%/75% in testing. No statistical method was used to fix the sample size in advance, and group allocation was not hidden from the investigators.

The receptor comes from a man aged 30 to 39 with Graves' hyperthyroidism that later progressed to Graves' ophthalmopathy. The sequenced material came from blood.

The CDR3 loop reads CASSLAGSSNEKLFF. The DNA is as follows: TGTGCCAGCAGTTTAGCCGGTTCATCGAATGAAAAACTGTTTTTT. Recombination linked TRBV28 to TRBJ1-4, with the D gene call left open. The trim is 2 bases for V and 5 bases for J, with a gap of 12 bases between the germline ends. CDR1 and CDR2 (MDHEN, SYDVKM) derive from the germline V gene. From the cysteine up to the phenylalanine, the CDR3 has a length of 15 residues. CDR3 DNA is the only sequence kept; it has 45 bases, read in frame from the first base.